The clone carrying this T cell receptor beta chain was seen more than once but under ten times. The target antigen is unknown. A much larger clone differs from this one at a single base, so this may be a read error. Unsorted PBMC samples were amplified in replicate PCRs containing roughly 0.3 ug DNA, some 33,000 T cell genomes. The authors sequenced unsorted PBMC DNA on ten immunoSEQ deep assay plates. Produced via immunoSEQ multiplex PCR; TCRdb's table is partial and in-frame only. The sample shows some 470,000 clones, 60% to 85% of them seen only once. The entry originates in a study of shared clonotypes between healthy human individuals. Regarding the study as a whole: Only blood was sampled, and tissue TCR repertoires likely differ from blood ones.

There are 13 residues in the CDR3. Germline lookup yields CDR1 GTSNPN and CDR2 SVGIG (reference sequence). All of the donors resided in Nashville, Tennessee, and each was a Caucasian adult. The source material was PBMCs. This receptor was obtained from a woman between 35 and 50 years old in good health. Some clones in this sample may be carry-over from other donors' samples. The genes are TRBV30 and TRBJ2-5; D may be TRBD2 (5 bases). The CDR3 protein is CAWSYSAQGTQYF. CDR3 coding DNA: TGTGCCTGGAGTTATAGCGCCCAAGGGACCCAGTACTTC.